This T cell receptor beta chain emerged from a study of cytomegalovirus exposure and HLA in healthy donors. Study results and caveats: Immune exposure information comprised only CMV serostatus.

The PCR had 60 Vbeta and 13 Jbeta primers. TCRdb keeps only in-frame clones here, not all; method: immunoSEQ multiplex PCR. Its clone listing holds approximately 42,000 clones. As to this clone: The antigen is unknown.

The clonotype originates from a male donor in good health and CMV-seronegative. The sample was PBMCs.

CDR3 DNA: TGTGCCAGCAGTGACGGGCAGGAGGACACCGGGGAGCTGTTTTTT. Amino acid sequence: CASSDGQEDTGELFF. The chain is built from TRBV6-4 and TRBJ2-2, with D tentatively TRBD2 (5 bases). Trimming removed 2 bases from V and 3 bases from J, with 10 bases in between. The CDR3 covers 15 residues. Germline CDR1 and CDR2: MRHNA and SNTAGT.